The 13 T cell receptor beta chains listed next were all sequenced from one sample in a study of monozygotic twins with inflammatory bowel disease. TCRdb re-analyzed the 5' RACE reads; it lists each CDR3 protein once, without DNA. In all, the sample yields approximately 160,000 distinct CDR3 sequences. Material for sequencing was blood. These receptors all stem from a human donor with ulcerative colitis or Crohn's disease, or a healthy co-twin of an affected twin (not recorded which).

CDR3: CASSMTASTDTQYF. The chain links TRBV19 to TRBJ2-3. The CDR3 spans 14 residues. The germline gives CDR1 LNHDA, CDR2 SQIVND (reference sequence).

The chain recombines TRBV5-1 with TRBJ2-5; TCRdb selects TRBD1, and the lack of DNA leaves this call unchecked. Germline values: CDR1 SGHRS, CDR2 YFSETQ. The CDR3 spans 15 residues. CDR3 residues: CASSYGQGGQETQYF.

V gene TRBV6-4 combines with J gene TRBJ2-1; there is no DNA to check the TCRdb D call of TRBD2. The CDR3 consists of 14 residues. The V gene's germline CDR1 is MRHNA and CDR2 SNTAGT. CDR3 amino acids: CASSDSAGVSEQFF.

The V gene is TRBV2, the J gene TRBJ1-1; the TCRdb D gene call, TRBD1, has no DNA to confirm it. This CDR3 has 15 residues. Looked up from germline, CDR1 is SNHLY and CDR2 is FYNNEI. This chain's CDR3 is CASSPQTVTNTEAFF. The entire variable domain, with the rest obtained from reference TRBV2 and TRBJ1-1, is as follows: EPEVTQTPSHQVTQMGQEVILRCVPISNHLYFYWYRQILGQKVEFLVSFYNNEISEKSEIFDDQFSVERPDGSNFTLKIRSTKLEDSAMYFCASSPQTVTNTEAFFGQGTRLTVV.

This chain uses TRBV5-1 with TRBJ1-2. The germline V gene encodes CDR1 SGHRS and CDR2 YFSETQ. The CDR3 contains 15 residues. CDR3 in amino acids: CASSSLDGANYGYTF.

V and J are TRBV19 and TRBJ2-2. The CDR3 has 13 amino acids. The germline V gene has CDR1 LNHDA and CDR2 SQIVND (reference sequence). CDR3 in amino acids: CASSISVSGELFF.

V usage is TRBV18 and J usage is TRBJ1-1; the TCRdb call, TRBD1, lacks DNA for checking. Per germline, CDR1 KGHSH and CDR2 LQKENI. This CDR3 has 13 residues. This CDR3 is CASSLSREGEAFF.

The CDR3 is CASSGYREQYF. The genes are TRBV5-6 and TRBJ2-7; TCRdb's assignment of TRBD1 cannot be checked, as there is no DNA. CDR1 is SGHDT and CDR2 is YYEEEE in the germline V gene. CDR3 length: 11 amino acids.

The chain links TRBV28 to TRBJ2-7; TCRdb returns TRBD1, unconfirmable since there is no DNA. The germline CDR1 and CDR2 sequences are MDHEN and SYDVKM. The CDR3 is 13 residues long. The CDR3 protein is CASSPTPYYEQYF.

CDR3 residues: CASSSKGGYGYTF. This chain links TRBV7-3 with TRBJ1-2; the TCRdb D gene call, TRBD1, has no DNA to confirm it. CDR3 size: 13 residues. CDR1 is SGHTA and CDR2 is FQGTGA in the germline V gene.

The J gene is TRBJ2-7, the V gene TRBV5-1; no DNA is available, so the TRBD2 call from TCRdb remains unchecked. Germline V gene data show CDR1 as SGHRS and CDR2 as YFSETQ. This CDR3 has 15 amino acids. This chain's CDR3 is CASSPTPGQRYEQYF.

The chain is built from TRBV12-3 or TRBV12-4 and TRBJ2-7; TCRdb gives TRBD1 as the D gene, but with no DNA this cannot be confirmed. The CDR3 covers 12 residues. This CDR3 is CASSTAGDEQYF.

V usage is TRBV25-1 and J usage is TRBJ2-7; the D call from TCRdb, TRBD1, cannot be confirmed without DNA. This CDR3 spans 16 amino acids. Germline CDR1 reads MGHDK; CDR2 reads SYGVNS. This chain's CDR3 is CASSELKIANGGKQYF.